The sequence of this TCR beta chain was determined in a study of T-cell reconstitution after alpha-beta-depleted transplantation in children. Study conclusions and caveats: Surviving recipient T cells and intrathymic progenitors accounted for some patients' high TCRbeta diversity at day 60. About two months after transplant, alpha-beta T cells reportedly came from several hundred expanded graft clones.

Turning to this clonotype: What it binds is unknown.

Trimming at V came to 5 bases and at J to 4 bases, leaving 10 bases not matched to a gene. The CDR3 contains 15 residues. Looked up from germline, CDR1 is DFQATT and CDR2 is SNEGSKA (reference sequence). Molecular barcoding with unique molecular identifiers was used for the TCRbeta library. Using its own MiXCR run on the PCR reads, TCRdb lists one record per CDR3 protein. The repertoire holds hundreds of thousands of distinct CDR3 sequences, with 15% to 20% as singletons. The chain links TRBV20-1 to TRBJ2-5; TRBD2 aligns across 10 bases. Sequenced material: PBMCs, mostly from graft donor cells, taken 360 days after TCRalphabeta/CD19-depleted stem cell transplant. This sequence was found in a male patient between 2 and 15 years old who had a stem cell transplant for acute lymphoblastic leukemia, so the T cells may come from the graft donor. The CDR3 spells CSASTGLAALETQYF. For the CDR3, the DNA is TGCAGTGCTTCTACCGGACTAGCGGCCTTAGAGACCCAGTACTTC.